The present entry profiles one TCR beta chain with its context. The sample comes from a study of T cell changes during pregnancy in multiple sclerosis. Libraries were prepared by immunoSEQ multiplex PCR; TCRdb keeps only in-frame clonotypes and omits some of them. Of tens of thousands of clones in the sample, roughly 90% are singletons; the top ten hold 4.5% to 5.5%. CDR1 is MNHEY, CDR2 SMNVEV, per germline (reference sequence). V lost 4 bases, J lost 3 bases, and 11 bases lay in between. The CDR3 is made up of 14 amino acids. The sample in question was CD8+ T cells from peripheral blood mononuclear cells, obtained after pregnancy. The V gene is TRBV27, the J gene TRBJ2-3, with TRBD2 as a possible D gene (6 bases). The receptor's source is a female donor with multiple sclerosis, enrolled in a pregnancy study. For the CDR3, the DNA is TGTGCCAGCAGTTGGACGGGGGTTACAGATACGCAGTATTTT. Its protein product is CASSWTGVTDTQYF.